What follows describes a single TCR beta chain. The germline V gene encodes CDR1 GTSNPN and CDR2 SVGIG (reference sequence). V was clipped by 7 bases and J by 0 bases; unmatched bases: 6. This CDR3 region has 14 residues. The source of the sample is a study of blood T cell repertoires in COVID-19. Overall study context: The origin of the acute and convalescent COVID-19 samples was the United States, Italy and Spain. Nucleic acid was either cDNA or gDNA, and it came from T cells, B-cell-depleted T cells, or PBMCs.

Sequenced by immunoSEQ multiplex PCR; TCRdb stores in-frame clones only, minus some. The data hold about half a million clones, with roughly nine tenths observed a single time. Sequencing was done on a sample of peripheral blood. The TCR sequence derives from a man between 18 and 35 years old with COVID-19, enrolled during active disease. The chain is built from TRBV30 and TRBJ2-5, with TRBD1 matching 9 bases. CDR3 sequence (DNA): TGTGCCTACTCCGGGACAGGGTACCAAGAGACCCAGTACTTC. The encoded protein is CAYSGTGYQETQYF.